This is a list of T cell receptor beta chains from one sample in a study of molecular identifiers for immune sequencing clone quantification. TCRdb called the PCR reads again in MiXCR, with one record for every CDR3 protein. The sample has fewer than 350,000 distinct CDR3 sequences; roughly 24% are singletons. The sample taken for sequencing was naive CD8+ T cells from blood, with Jurkat cell RNA spiked in. The origin of the receptors is a human donor in good health. Some libraries in this study had Jurkat cell RNA spiked in. CDR3s include the opening cysteine and the closing phenylalanine or tryptophan. The order of the fields is D gene, clone size, J gene, V gene, CDR3 protein, CDR3 DNA. A D gene is named only where the DNA matches it firmly. Size is omitted from some rows. Given values are once, few, many or a class for expanded clones.

D gene: -
clone size: few
J gene: TRBJ2-3
V gene: TRBV7-9
CDR3 protein: CASGRRTTSTDTQYF
CDR3 DNA: TGTGCCAGCGGACGACGGACCACTAGCACAGATACGCAGTATTTT

D gene: TRBD1
clone size: many
J gene: TRBJ2-3
V gene: TRBV29-1
CDR3 protein: CSFWTGGGTDTQYF
CDR3 DNA: TGCAGCTTTTGGACAGGGGGCGGGACAGATACGCAGTATTTT

D gene: -
clone size: -
J gene: TRBJ1-5
V gene: TRBV6-2/TRBV6-3
CDR3 protein: CASSYARWGNQPQHF
CDR3 DNA: TGTGCCAGCAGTTACGCGCGGTGGGGCAATCAGCCCCAGCATTTT

D gene: -
clone size: -
J gene: TRBJ2-5
V gene: TRBV5-3
CDR3 protein: CASSLAWGAGETQYF
CDR3 DNA: TGTGCCAGCAGCTTGGCCTGGGGGGCAGGAGAGACCCAGTACTTC

D gene: -
clone size: -
J gene: TRBJ2-3
V gene: TRBV6-5
CDR3 protein: CASKQTTDTDTQYF
CDR3 DNA: TGTGCCAGCAAACAGACTACCGACACAGATACGCAGTATTTT

D gene: -
clone size: few
J gene: TRBJ2-3
V gene: TRBV2
CDR3 protein: CASIRPTDTQYF
CDR3 DNA: TGTGCCAGCATTAGGCCCACAGATACGCAGTATTTT

D gene: -
clone size: -
J gene: TRBJ1-1
V gene: TRBV6-2/TRBV6-3
CDR3 protein: CASSYYSNTEAFF
CDR3 DNA: TGTGCCAGCAGTTACTACTCAAACACCGAGGCTTTCTTT

D gene: -
clone size: few
J gene: TRBJ1-2
V gene: TRBV11-2
CDR3 protein: CASSPGNTYGYTF
CDR3 DNA: TGTGCCAGCAGCCCAGGGAATACCTATGGCTACACCTTC

D gene: TRBD2
clone size: -
J gene: TRBJ2-1
V gene: TRBV5-5
CDR3 protein: CASSLSGTTYRYNEQFF
CDR3 DNA: TGTGCCAGCAGCTTGAGCGGGACCACCTACCGCTACAATGAGCAGTTCTTC

D gene: TRBD1
clone size: -
J gene: TRBJ1-2
V gene: TRBV27
CDR3 protein: CASRTDRAVDYGYPF
CDR3 DNA: TGTGCCAGCAGAACTGACAGGGCCGTGGACTATGGCTACCCCTTC

D gene: -
clone size: -
J gene: TRBJ2-7
V gene: TRBV12-3/TRBV12-4
CDR3 protein: CASSWDSLGQYF
CDR3 DNA: TGCGCCAGCAGTTGGGACTCCCTCGGGCAGTACTTC

D gene: -
clone size: many
J gene: TRBJ2-6
V gene: TRBV14
CDR3 protein: CASSQDNPRRGANVLTF
CDR3 DNA: TGTGCCAGCAGCCAAGATAATCCCCGGAGAGGGGCCAACGTCCTGACTTTC

D gene: -
clone size: -
J gene: TRBJ1-4
V gene: TRBV12-3/TRBV12-4
CDR3 protein: CASSLSGAKNEKLLF
CDR3 DNA: TGTGCCAGCAGCCTTTCGGGGGCTAAGAATGAAAAACTGTTATTT

D gene: -
clone size: many
J gene: TRBJ2-2
V gene: TRBV29-1
CDR3 protein: CSVEGSGAETGELFF
CDR3 DNA: TGCAGCGTTGAAGGGAGCGGAGCGGAAACCGGGGAGCTGTTTTTT

D gene: -
clone size: many
J gene: TRBJ2-7
V gene: TRBV29-1
CDR3 protein: CSVGAVAEQYF
CDR3 DNA: TGCAGCGTTGGGGCGGTAGCGGAGCAGTACTTC

D gene: -
clone size: few
J gene: TRBJ2-7
V gene: TRBV30
CDR3 protein: CAWTGGVYSYEQYF
CDR3 DNA: TGTGCCTGGACAGGAGGTGTATACTCCTACGAGCAGTACTTC

D gene: -
clone size: few
J gene: TRBJ2-7
V gene: TRBV20-1
CDR3 protein: CSARGADFYEQYF
CDR3 DNA: TGCAGTGCCCGCGGAGCGGATTTCTACGAGCAGTACTTC

D gene: TRBD2
clone size: -
J gene: TRBJ2-7
V gene: TRBV20-1
CDR3 protein: CSARPSGTSWSVYEQYF
CDR3 DNA: TGCAGTGCTAGGCCCTCCGGGACTAGTTGGTCCGTATACGAGCAGTACTTC

D gene: -
clone size: -
J gene: TRBJ2-7
V gene: TRBV20-1
CDR3 protein: CSALGVSSYEQYF
CDR3 DNA: TGCAGTGCTTTAGGCGTAAGCTCCTACGAGCAGTACTTC

D gene: TRBD1
clone size: few
J gene: TRBJ1-1
V gene: TRBV3-1
CDR3 protein: CASSQGSGGVEAFF
CDR3 DNA: TGTGCCAGCAGCCAAGGCTCAGGGGGGGTTGAAGCTTTCTTT

D gene: -
clone size: -
J gene: TRBJ2-5
V gene: TRBV4-1
CDR3 protein: CASSQEVGLNQETQYF
CDR3 DNA: TGCGCCAGCAGCCAAGAAGTCGGATTAAACCAAGAGACCCAGTACTTC

D gene: -
clone size: many
J gene: TRBJ2-3
V gene: TRBV7-6
CDR3 protein: CASSLAGGFTDTQYF
CDR3 DNA: TGTGCCAGCAGCTTAGCGGGCGGGTTCACAGATACGCAGTATTTT

D gene: TRBD2
clone size: -
J gene: TRBJ2-3
V gene: TRBV20-1
CDR3 protein: CSAIQRGAGTDTQYF
CDR3 DNA: TGCAGTGCCATTCAGCGGGGGGCGGGCACAGATACGCAGTATTTT

D gene: -
clone size: -
J gene: TRBJ2-1
V gene: TRBV29-1
CDR3 protein: CSAFIEGTYNEQFF
CDR3 DNA: TGCAGCGCCTTCATCGAGGGGACCTACAATGAGCAGTTCTTC

D gene: -
clone size: many
J gene: TRBJ2-3
V gene: TRBV7-6
CDR3 protein: CASSFNRPPDTQYF
CDR3 DNA: TGTGCCAGCAGCTTCAACCGGCCCCCAGATACGCAGTATTTT

D gene: -
clone size: many
J gene: TRBJ2-5
V gene: TRBV6-2/TRBV6-3
CDR3 protein: CASSSLLGGQETQYF
CDR3 DNA: TGTGCCAGCAGTTCCCTACTGGGGGGCCAAGAGACCCAGTACTTC

D gene: -
clone size: many
J gene: TRBJ2-7
V gene: TRBV4-3
CDR3 protein: CASSQEVRPNYEQYF
CDR3 DNA: TGCGCCAGCAGCCAAGAAGTAAGGCCGAACTACGAGCAGTACTTC

D gene: TRBD1
clone size: many
J gene: TRBJ2-2
V gene: TRBV15
CDR3 protein: CATSRDAAGQGFEELFF
CDR3 DNA: TGTGCCACCAGCAGAGATGCGGCGGGACAGGGGTTCGAGGAGCTGTTTTTT

D gene: TRBD2
clone size: few
J gene: TRBJ2-3
V gene: TRBV6-1
CDR3 protein: CASSASEAGGFFYTDTQYF
CDR3 DNA: TGTGCCAGCAGCGCCTCAGAAGCGGGAGGGTTTTTTTACACAGATACGCAGTATTTT

D gene: -
clone size: -
J gene: TRBJ1-3
V gene: TRBV20-1
CDR3 protein: CSARDGVALGTGNTIYF
CDR3 DNA: TGCAGTGCTAGAGATGGTGTGGCGCTGGGGACTGGAAACACCATATATTTT

D gene: -
clone size: -
J gene: TRBJ2-7
V gene: TRBV20-1
CDR3 protein: CSAREIMYEQYF
CDR3 DNA: TGCAGTGCTAGAGAAATTATGTACGAGCAGTACTTC

D gene: -
clone size: -
J gene: TRBJ1-2
V gene: TRBV12-3/TRBV12-4
CDR3 protein: CASSPSVRGYTF
CDR3 DNA: TGTGCCAGCAGTCCTTCCGTGAGGGGCTACACCTTC

D gene: TRBD1
clone size: -
J gene: TRBJ2-7
V gene: TRBV4-3
CDR3 protein: CASSQERTGDYEQYF
CDR3 DNA: TGCGCCAGCAGCCAGGAAAGGACAGGGGACTACGAGCAGTACTTC

D gene: -
clone size: few
J gene: TRBJ1-4
V gene: TRBV27
CDR3 protein: CASSPSGLTNEKLFF
CDR3 DNA: TGTGCCAGCAGCCCGAGTGGCCTAACTAATGAAAAACTGTTTTTT

D gene: -
clone size: once
J gene: TRBJ2-7
V gene: TRBV7-2
CDR3 protein: CARSLGHEQYF
CDR3 DNA: TGTGCCCGCAGCTTAGGCCACGAGCAGTACTTC

D gene: -
clone size: -
J gene: TRBJ1-3
V gene: TRBV7-8
CDR3 protein: CASSPVGRSTIDF
CDR3 DNA: TGTGCCAGCAGCCCCGTCGGGAGATCCACCATAGATTTT

D gene: -
clone size: few
J gene: TRBJ2-5
V gene: TRBV12-3/TRBV12-4
CDR3 protein: CASSPSGQLQETQYF
CDR3 DNA: TGTGCCAGCAGCCCCAGCGGGCAGCTCCAAGAGACCCAGTACTTC

D gene: TRBD2
clone size: few
J gene: TRBJ2-7
V gene: TRBV20-1
CDR3 protein: CSASPRGAYQSSYEQYF
CDR3 DNA: TGCAGTGCTAGTCCGCGGGGGGCTTATCAAAGCTCCTACGAGCAGTACTTC

D gene: -
clone size: -
J gene: TRBJ2-7
V gene: TRBV4-3
CDR3 protein: CASSQDLGHLYEQYF
CDR3 DNA: TGCGCCAGCAGCCAAGATCTAGGGCACCTTTACGAGCAGTACTTC

D gene: TRBD2
clone size: many
J gene: TRBJ2-5
V gene: TRBV5-5
CDR3 protein: CASSPATSGAPTQETQYF
CDR3 DNA: TGTGCCAGCAGTCCGGCGACTAGCGGGGCTCCAACCCAAGAGACCCAGTACTTC

D gene: -
clone size: many
J gene: TRBJ1-1
V gene: TRBV20-1
CDR3 protein: CSARDVNTEAFF
CDR3 DNA: TGCAGTGCTAGAGATGTGAACACTGAAGCTTTCTTT

D gene: TRBD1
clone size: many
J gene: TRBJ2-3
V gene: TRBV7-8
CDR3 protein: CASSPTGQGTDTQYF
CDR3 DNA: TGTGCCAGCAGCCCGACGGGACAGGGCACAGATACGCAGTATTTT

D gene: -
clone size: few
J gene: TRBJ2-5
V gene: TRBV13
CDR3 protein: CASSLFGMETQYF
CDR3 DNA: TGTGCCAGCAGCTTATTTGGCATGGAGACCCAGTACTTC